This T cell receptor beta chain was recovered during a study of blood T cell repertoires in COVID-19. On the study more broadly: Samples came from the United States, Italy and Spain, spanning acute and convalescent COVID-19.

This CDR3 region has 16 residues. Germline V lookup: CDR1 KGHSH, CDR2 LQKENI. Trimming removed 2 bases from V and 3 bases from J, with 15 bases in between. This table comes from immunoSEQ multiplex PCR, and its TCRdb copy is limited to in-frame clones, with some not included. The profile shows under 250,000 clones, approximately 83% of them singletons. Sequencing used PBMCs or T cells enriched from blood (not recorded which). The receptor was isolated from a woman between 50 and 59 years old who had been exposed to COVID-19. The chain recombines TRBV18 with TRBJ2-3; D is unclear. The CDR3 DNA is TGTGCCAGCTCACCAATCCAGCGCCGAAGTACAGATACGCAGTATTTT. Translation gives CASSPIQRRSTDTQYF.